The 25 T cell receptor beta chains listed next were all sequenced from one sample in a study of molecular identifiers for immune sequencing clone quantification. TCRdb called the PCR reads again in MiXCR, with one record for every CDR3 protein. The sample consists of approximately 500,000 distinct CDR3 sequences, roughly 26% of them appearing once. Sequencing was performed on naive CD8+ T cells from blood, with Jurkat cell RNA spiked in. Subset of the sample: FACS-sorted CD8+CD4-CCR7+CD45RA+ naive T cells. The receptors were gathered from a human donor in good health. Some libraries in this study had Jurkat cell RNA spiked in.

V gene TRBV6-2 or TRBV6-3 combines with J gene TRBJ2-7; D assignment may be TRBD1 or TRBD2 (5 bases each). The CDR3 length is 14 residues. V was cut by 7 bases and J by 2 bases, with 15 bases left in between. Germline loops: CDR1 MNHEY, CDR2 SVGEGT. In nucleotides, the CDR3 is TGTGCCAGCACCAGGGCGGACTGGACCTACGAGCAGTACTTC. This encodes CASTRADWTYEQYF.

In this sample, this clonotype turned up many times. V is TRBV11-2 and J is TRBJ2-1; D uncertain. The CDR3 totals 14 residues. Deletions cut 3 bases from V and 0 bases from J, with 6 bases between. From germline, CDR1 is SGHAT and CDR2 FQNNGV. CDR3 DNA sequence: TGTGCCAGCAGCTTTCCGAGCTCCTACAATGAGCAGTTCTTC. This sequence encodes CASSFPSSYNEQFF.

This clonotype turned up a few times. Compared with germline, one end of the junction differs, possibly owing to a read error. The gene calls are TRBV28 and TRBJ2-7; no reliable D call. The CDR3 has 12 residues. Germline CDR1 and CDR2: MDHEN and SYDVKM. The CDR3 here is CASSSPPPEQDF. The CDR3 nucleotides are TGTGCCAGCAGTTCCCCCCCCCCCGAGCAGGACTTC.

This clonotype was counted ten times or more. V gene TRBV9 combines with J gene TRBJ2-7; D may be TRBD2 (6 bases). V was shortened by 4 bases and J by 6 bases, with 11 bases between the two germline ends. CDR1 SGDLS and CDR2 YYNGEE come from the germline V gene. The CDR3 is 12 amino acids. The CDR3 DNA reads as TGTGCCAGCAGCTATGGGGGGTCCGAGCAGTACTTC. Protein product: CASSYGGSEQYF.

The J gene is TRBJ1-1, the V gene TRBV5-8; 7 bases map to TRBD1. Germline trimming cut 2 bases from V and 8 bases from J; bases unmatched to any gene: 3. This CDR3 is 12 amino acids long. In germline, CDR1 is SGHTS, CDR2 YDEGEE. The CDR3 sequence: CASSFIQGEAFF. CDR3 bases: TGTGCCAGCAGCTTCATACAGGGGGAAGCTTTCTTT.

This clonotype has ten or more counts. The gene calls are TRBV27 and TRBJ2-3, with D possibly matching TRBD2 (5 bases). The V gene's germline CDR1 is MNHEY and CDR2 SMNVEV (reference sequence). This CDR3 has 17 residues. The ends were cut back, 3 bases at V and 3 bases at J, with 19 bases in the middle. The CDR3 region is CASSFLGPSLQTDTQYF. The CDR3 bases are TGTGCCAGCAGTTTTCTTGGGCCTAGCCTTCAGACAGATACGCAGTATTTT.

In regard to this clonotype: A read error is possible here, since a much larger clone lies one base away. The chain uses TRBV5-1 and TRBJ2-5; TRBD2 might be the D (5 bases). The V gene's germline CDR1 is SGHRS and CDR2 YFSETQ. CDR3 length: 14 amino acids. The CDR3 nucleotides read TGCACCAGCAGCTTTTTCGGGGAACAAGAGACCCAGTACTTC. Translation gives CTSSFFGEQETQYF.

This clonotype was detected ten times or more. The chain is built from TRBV5-1 and TRBJ2-7; D might be TRBD1 or TRBD2, each matching 5 bases. Germline loops: CDR1 SGHRS, CDR2 YFSETQ. V was cut by 4 bases and J by 4 bases, with 15 bases left in between. There are 14 residues in the CDR3. CDR3 in amino acids: CASSPRDPGYEQYF. CDR3 bases: TGCGCCAGCAGCCCCCGGGACCCCGGATACGAGCAGTACTTC.

As to this clonotype: A much larger clone lies one base from this, so it may be a read error. CDR3 bases: TGCAGCGTTGAAGGGACTGCCCGACACCAAGAGACCCAGTACTTC. Translating gives CSVEGTARHQETQYF. This sequence joins TRBV29-1 and TRBJ2-5, with a weak D call TRBD2 (5 bases). V was trimmed by 1 base and J by 0 bases, leaving 12 bases between them. Looked up from germline, CDR1 is SQVTM and CDR2 is ANQGSEA. The CDR3 consists of 15 residues.

This clonotype was picked up a small number of times. V usage is TRBV20-1 and J usage is TRBJ2-1; 14 nucleotides match TRBD2. The CDR3 has 16 residues. After removal of 5 bases from V and 7 bases from J, the junction contained 10 bases not matched to a gene. From germline, CDR1 is DFQATT and CDR2 SNEGSKA (reference sequence). The CDR3 sequence: CSAPGTSGSRGNEQFF. In DNA, the CDR3 is TGCAGTGCTCCCGGGACTAGCGGGAGTAGGGGGAATGAGCAGTTCTTC.

V usage is TRBV20-1 and J usage is TRBJ2-5, with 10 bases lining up with TRBD1. The CDR3 totals 16 residues. J gave up 3 bases and V 0 bases, and 7 bases lay outside the gene matches. Germline CDR1 is DFQATT and CDR2 is SNEGSKA (reference sequence). CDR3 sequence (DNA): TGCAGTGCTAGAGATCTCCGGGACAGGGGAAAAGAGACCCAGTACTTC. It encodes CSARDLRDRGKETQYF.

This clonotype was observed many times. The CDR3 region has the DNA TGCAGCGTTGTTAGACAGGGAAACCAAGAGACCCAGTACTTC. Translated: CSVVRQGNQETQYF. The chain combines TRBV29-1 with TRBJ2-5; 7 nucleotides match TRBD1. Germline CDR1 is SQVTM and CDR2 is ANQGSEA. Losses at the gene ends were 4 bases for V and 0 bases for J; bases not matched to a gene: 5. The CDR3 spans 14 residues.

The chain carries TRBV19 and TRBJ1-5, with D hard to call. V gave up 7 bases and J gave up 2 bases, with 12 bases separating them. This CDR3 spans 14 amino acids. Per the germline V gene, CDR1 is LNHDA and CDR2 is SQIVND (reference sequence). For the CDR3, the DNA is TGTGCCAGTACTCCCGGTTTGGGCAATCAGCCCCAGCATTTT. Translation: CASTPGLGNQPQHF. Full variable domain (outside the CDR3, taken from reference TRBV19 and TRBJ1-5): DGGITQSPKYLFRKEGQNVTLSCEQNLNHDAMYWYRQDPGQGLRLIYYSQIVNDFQKGDIAEGYSVSREKKESFPLTVTSAQKNPTAFYLCASTPGLGNQPQHFGDGTRLSIL.

This chain joins TRBV4-1 and TRBJ2-1; D remains unclear. Germline V CDR1 and CDR2: MGHRA, YSYEKL. V was trimmed by 3 bases and J by 3 bases, leaving 15 bases between them. CDR3 length equals 16 residues. The chain's CDR3 is CASSQQNTAYYNEQFF. CDR3 DNA sequence: TGCGCCAGCAGCCAGCAGAATACAGCTTACTACAATGAGCAGTTCTTC.

In the case of this clonotype: Given a much more abundant clone one base away, this may be a read error. The chain recombines TRBV7-8 with TRBJ1-1; a weak D match, TRBD1 (6 bases). CDR1 is SGHVS and CDR2 is FQNEAQ in the germline V gene. This CDR3 spans 18 amino acids. The CDR3 DNA reads TGTGCCAGCAGCTTAGCTTTCTCGCAGGGGAGGGTGTACACTGCAGCTTTCTTT. The encoded protein is CASSLAFSQGRVYTAAFF.

As to this clonotype: The CDR3 does not end in the conserved phenylalanine or tryptophan, so this is likely a read error. The chain carries TRBV4-2 and TRBJ1-4; 9 bases fit TRBD1. Looked up from germline, CDR1 is LGHNA and CDR2 is YNFKEQ. J gave up 7 bases and V 5 bases, and 5 bases lay outside the gene matches. The CDR3 length is 14 residues. CDR3 sequence (DNA): TGTGCCAGCAGCGAATACAGGGGGCTTGAAAAACTGTTTCTT. Its protein product is CASSEYRGLEKLFL.

This clonotype was picked up a small number of times. The chain combines TRBV6-2 or TRBV6-3 with TRBJ1-2; 7 nucleotides align to TRBD1. The V segment lost 4 bases and the J segment 4 bases; nucleotides outside the gene matches: 6. This CDR3 is 14 amino acids long. Germline CDR1 reads MNHEY; CDR2 reads SVGEGT. The CDR3 is CASSSPGQTYGYTF. The CDR3 nucleotides read TGTGCCAGCAGTTCACCGGGACAGACCTATGGCTACACCTTC.

This clonotype was recorded many times. The chain employs TRBV6-7 and TRBJ1-3, with D uncertain. TRBV6-7 belongs to the ORF category, with a function that is uncertain. Trimming removed 4 bases at V and 9 bases at J, with 19 bases between. The CDR3 covers 15 residues. CDR3 bases: TGTGCCAGCAGTTGCAGCGGTTTCGAATGTGGCACCATATATTTT. This gives the protein CASSCSGFECGTIYF.

This clonotype turned up a few times. The V call is TRBV7-9, the J call TRBJ1-1, with 8 bases aligning to TRBD1. Germline CDR1 reads SEHNR; CDR2 reads FQNEAQ (reference sequence). The CDR3 is 14 amino acids. Trimming removed 5 bases from V and 3 bases from J; junction bases left unmatched: 5. CDR3 coding DNA: TGTGCCAGCAGCCTATCGACAGGGGACACTGAAGCTTTCTTT. Its protein product is CASSLSTGDTEAFF.

The chain has TRBV7-9 and TRBJ2-5, with 7 bases that match TRBD2. Per the germline V gene, CDR1 is SEHNR and CDR2 is FQNEAQ (reference sequence). The CDR3 loop spans 16 amino acids. V was pared by 5 bases and J by 5 bases, with 14 bases of the junction left unmatched. In nucleotides, the CDR3 is TGTGCCAGCAGCCAAAGGACTAGTAAGATTCAGGAGACCCAGTACTTC. Translation gives CASSQRTSKIQETQYF.

In this sample, this clonotype turned up many times. V is TRBV5-1 and J is TRBJ2-7, with D possibly TRBD1 on 5 matching bases. From germline, CDR1 is SGHRS and CDR2 YFSETQ. Trimming pared 4 bases from V and 3 bases from J, leaving 17 bases between. The CDR3 loop spans 15 amino acids. The CDR3 sequence is CASSPADGASYEQYF. The CDR3 nucleotides are TGCGCCAGCAGCCCGGCGGATGGGGCGAGCTACGAGCAGTACTTC.

This clonotype has a handful of counts. The chain couples TRBV6-5 to TRBJ2-5; no reliable D call. The CDR3 totals 11 residues. From germline, CDR1 is MNHEY and CDR2 SVGAGI. V lost 4 bases and J 8 bases, leaving 8 bases between the germline ends. CDR3 bases: TGTGCCAGCAGTTTTGGAAATACCCAGTACTTC. Protein: CASSFGNTQYF.

The table lists this clonotype with a few counts. The gene calls are TRBV13 and TRBJ2-5; maybe TRBD1 (5 bases). The CDR3 totals 16 residues. V lost 2 bases and J 1 base, leaving 14 bases between the germline ends. Germline CDR1 PRHDT, CDR2 FYEKMQ (reference sequence). CDR3 region: CASSLQGYVLQETQYF. CDR3 nucleotides: TGTGCCAGCAGCTTACAGGGTTATGTTCTCCAAGAGACCCAGTACTTC.

This clonotype has ten or more counts. This chain connects TRBV7-9 to TRBJ2-6; no reliable D call. The CDR3 has 13 amino acids. Germline V gives CDR1 SEHNR, CDR2 FQNEAQ (reference sequence). The V end was cut by 4 bases, the J end by 5 bases, with 6 bases between. CDR3 in DNA: TGTGCCAGCAGCTCCGTCTGGGCCAACGTCCTGACTTTC. It specifies CASSSVWANVLTF.

The chain uses TRBV7-2 and TRBJ2-5, with 7 bases matching TRBD2. CDR1 is SGHTA and CDR2 is FQGNSA in the germline V gene. Unmatched junction bases numbered 6, after V lost 1 base and J lost 4 bases. CDR3 size: 15 residues. The DNA of the CDR3 is TGTGCCAGCAGCTTAGATGGCGGGAGCGGAGAGACCCAGTACTTC. Its protein is CASSLDGGSGETQYF.